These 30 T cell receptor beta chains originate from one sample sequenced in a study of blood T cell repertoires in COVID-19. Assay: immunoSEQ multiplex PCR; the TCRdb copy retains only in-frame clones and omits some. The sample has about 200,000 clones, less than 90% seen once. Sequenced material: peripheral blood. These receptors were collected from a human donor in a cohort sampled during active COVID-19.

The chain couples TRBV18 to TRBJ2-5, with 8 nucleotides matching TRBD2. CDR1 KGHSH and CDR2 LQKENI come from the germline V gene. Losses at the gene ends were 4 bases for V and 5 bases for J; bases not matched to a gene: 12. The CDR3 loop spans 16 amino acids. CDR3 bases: TGTGCCAGCTCACGACGGACTAGCACGGGGCAGGAGACCCAGTACTTC. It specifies CASSRRTSTGQETQYF.

CDR3 protein: CASAMGREKLFF. Here the CDR3 DNA reads TGTGCCAGCGCTATGGGGCGCGAAAAACTGTTTTTT. This chain connects TRBV10-3 to TRBJ1-4; tentative D call: TRBD1 (5 bases). Germline-derived CDR1 and CDR2 are ENHRY and SYGVKD. V gave up 10 bases and J gave up 8 bases, with 14 bases separating them. The CDR3 runs to 12 residues.

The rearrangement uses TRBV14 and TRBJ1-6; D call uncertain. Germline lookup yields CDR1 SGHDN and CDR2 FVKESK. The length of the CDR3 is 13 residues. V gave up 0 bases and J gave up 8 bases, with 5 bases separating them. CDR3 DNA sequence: TGTGCCAGCAGCCAAGAAATAGATTCACCCCTCCACTTT. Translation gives CASSQEIDSPLHF.

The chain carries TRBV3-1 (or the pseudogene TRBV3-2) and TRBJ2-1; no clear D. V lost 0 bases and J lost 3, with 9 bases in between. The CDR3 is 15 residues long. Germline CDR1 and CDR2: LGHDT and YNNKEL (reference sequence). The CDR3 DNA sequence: TGTGCCAGCAGCCAAGATATGCGAAACTACAATGAGCAGTTCTTC. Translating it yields CASSQDMRNYNEQFF.

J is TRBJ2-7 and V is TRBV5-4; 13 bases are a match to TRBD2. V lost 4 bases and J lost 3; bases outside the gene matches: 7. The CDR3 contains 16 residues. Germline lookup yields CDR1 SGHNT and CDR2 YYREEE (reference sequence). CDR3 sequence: CASSQPGLAGIYEQYF. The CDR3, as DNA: TGTGCCAGCAGCCAACCGGGACTAGCGGGGATCTACGAGCAGTACTTC.

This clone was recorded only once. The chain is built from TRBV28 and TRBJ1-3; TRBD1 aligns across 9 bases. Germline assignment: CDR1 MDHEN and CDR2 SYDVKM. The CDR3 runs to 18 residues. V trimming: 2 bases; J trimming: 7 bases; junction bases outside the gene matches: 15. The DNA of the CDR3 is TGTGCCAGCAGTTTAGGAGGGTACGGACAGGGGCCGGGGAACACCATATATTTT. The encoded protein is CASSLGGYGQGPGNTIYF. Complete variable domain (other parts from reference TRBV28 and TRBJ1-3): DVKVTQSSRYLVKRTGEKVFLECVQDMDHENMFWYRQDPGLGLRLIYFSYDVKMKEKGDIPEGYSVSREKKERFSLILESASTNQTSMYLCASSLGGYGQGPGNTIYFGEGSWLTVV.

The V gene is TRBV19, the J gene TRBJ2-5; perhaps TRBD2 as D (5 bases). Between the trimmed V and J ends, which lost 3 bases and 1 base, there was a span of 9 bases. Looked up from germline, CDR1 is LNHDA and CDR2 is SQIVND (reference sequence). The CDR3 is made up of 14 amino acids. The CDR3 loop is CASSMKGAQETQYF. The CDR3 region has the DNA TGTGCCAGTAGTATGAAGGGAGCCCAAGAGACCCAGTACTTC.

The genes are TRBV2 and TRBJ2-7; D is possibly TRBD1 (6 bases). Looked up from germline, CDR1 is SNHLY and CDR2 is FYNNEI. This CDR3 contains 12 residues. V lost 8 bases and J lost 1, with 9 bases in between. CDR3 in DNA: TGTGCCAGCGACGGACAGTCCTACGAGCAGTACGTC. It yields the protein CASDGQSYEQYV.

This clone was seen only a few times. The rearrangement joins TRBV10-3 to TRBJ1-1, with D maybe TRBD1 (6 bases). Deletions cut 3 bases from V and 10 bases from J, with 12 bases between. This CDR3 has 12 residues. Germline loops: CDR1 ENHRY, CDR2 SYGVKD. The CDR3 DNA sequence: TGTGCCATCAGTGACCCCGGGGGGCGAGCTTTCTTT. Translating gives CAISDPGGRAFF.

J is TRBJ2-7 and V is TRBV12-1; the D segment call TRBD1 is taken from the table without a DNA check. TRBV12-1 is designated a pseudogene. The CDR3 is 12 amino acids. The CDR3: CASSQQGREQYV. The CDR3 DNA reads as TGTGCCAGCAGCCAACAGGGTCGCGAGCAGTACGTC.

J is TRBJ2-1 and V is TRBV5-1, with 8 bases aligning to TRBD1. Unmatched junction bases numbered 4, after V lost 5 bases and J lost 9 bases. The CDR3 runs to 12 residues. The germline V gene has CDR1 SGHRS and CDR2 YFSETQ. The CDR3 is CASRPDRGEQFF. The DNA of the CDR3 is TGCGCCAGCAGGCCTGACAGGGGTGAGCAGTTCTTC.

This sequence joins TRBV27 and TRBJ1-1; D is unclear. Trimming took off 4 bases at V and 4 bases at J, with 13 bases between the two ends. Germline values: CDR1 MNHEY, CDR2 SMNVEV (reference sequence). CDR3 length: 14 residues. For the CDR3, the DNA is TGTGCCAGCAGTTCACCACCCCCGGGCACTGAAGCTTTCTTT. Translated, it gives CASSSPPPGTEAFF.

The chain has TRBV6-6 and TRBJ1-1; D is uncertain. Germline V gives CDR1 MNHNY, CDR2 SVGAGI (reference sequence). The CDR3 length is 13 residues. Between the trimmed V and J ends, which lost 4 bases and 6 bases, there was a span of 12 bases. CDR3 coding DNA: TGTGCCAGCAGTTCATCCCGAACAGCTGAAGCTTTCTTT. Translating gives CASSSSRTAEAFF.

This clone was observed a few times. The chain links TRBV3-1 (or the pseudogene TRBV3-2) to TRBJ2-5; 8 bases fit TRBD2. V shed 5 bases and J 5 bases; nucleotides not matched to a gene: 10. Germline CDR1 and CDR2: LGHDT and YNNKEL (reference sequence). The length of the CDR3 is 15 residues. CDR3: CASSGLASGFETQYF. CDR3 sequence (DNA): TGTGCCAGCAGCGGGTTGGCTAGCGGGTTTGAGACCCAGTACTTC.

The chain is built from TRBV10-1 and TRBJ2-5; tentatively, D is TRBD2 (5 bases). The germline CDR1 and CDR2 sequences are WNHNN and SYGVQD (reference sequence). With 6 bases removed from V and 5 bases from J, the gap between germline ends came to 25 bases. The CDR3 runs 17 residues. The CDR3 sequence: CASSPVVGGRGTETQYF. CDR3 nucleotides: TGCGCCAGCAGCCCGGTTGTGGGCGGACGGGGTACGGAGACCCAGTACTTC.

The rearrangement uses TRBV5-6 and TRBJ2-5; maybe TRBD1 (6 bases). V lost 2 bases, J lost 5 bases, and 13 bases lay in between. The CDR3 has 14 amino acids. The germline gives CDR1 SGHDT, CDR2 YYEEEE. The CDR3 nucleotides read TGTGCCAGCAGCTTTACCGGGACAAGGGAGACCCAGTACTTC. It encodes CASSFTGTRETQYF.

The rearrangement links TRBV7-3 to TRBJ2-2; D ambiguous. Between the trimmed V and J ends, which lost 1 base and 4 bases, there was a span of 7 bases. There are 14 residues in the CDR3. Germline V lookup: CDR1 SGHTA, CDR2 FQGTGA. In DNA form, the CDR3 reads TGTGCCAGCAGCTTAATGCCGGGCACCGGGGAGCTGTTTTTT. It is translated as CASSLMPGTGELFF. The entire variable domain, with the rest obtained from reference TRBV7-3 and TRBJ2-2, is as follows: GAGVSQTPSNKVTEKGKYVELRCDPISGHTALYWYRQSLGQGPEFLIYFQGTGAADDSGLPNDRFFAVRPEGSVSTLKIQRTERGDSAVYLCASSLMPGTGELFFGEGSRLTVL.

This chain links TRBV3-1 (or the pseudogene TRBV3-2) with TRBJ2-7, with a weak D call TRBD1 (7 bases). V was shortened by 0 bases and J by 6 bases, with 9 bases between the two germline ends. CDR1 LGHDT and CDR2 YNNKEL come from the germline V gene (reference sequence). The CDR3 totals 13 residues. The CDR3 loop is CASSQDRGVEQYF. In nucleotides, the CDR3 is TGTGCCAGCAGCCAAGACAGGGGGGTCGAGCAGTACTTC.

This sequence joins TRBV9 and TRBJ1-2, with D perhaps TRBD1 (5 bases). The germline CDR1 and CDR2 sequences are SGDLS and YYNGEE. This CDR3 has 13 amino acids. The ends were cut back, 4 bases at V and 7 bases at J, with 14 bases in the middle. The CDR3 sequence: CASSQGSPGGYTF. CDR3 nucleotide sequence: TGTGCCAGCAGCCAGGGATCTCCGGGTGGCTACACCTTC.

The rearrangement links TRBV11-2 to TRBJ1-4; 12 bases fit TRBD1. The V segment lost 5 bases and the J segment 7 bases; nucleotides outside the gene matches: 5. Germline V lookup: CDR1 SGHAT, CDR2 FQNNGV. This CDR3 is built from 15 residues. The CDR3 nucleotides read TGTGCCAGCAGCCAAGGGACAGGGGGCATTGAAAAACTGTTTTTT. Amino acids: CASSQGTGGIEKLFF.

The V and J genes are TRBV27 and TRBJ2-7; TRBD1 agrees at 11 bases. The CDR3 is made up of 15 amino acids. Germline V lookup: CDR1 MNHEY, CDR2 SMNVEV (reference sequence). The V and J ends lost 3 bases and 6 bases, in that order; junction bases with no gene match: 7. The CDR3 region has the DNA TGTGCCAGCAGTTTTGATGGGACAGGGGGGCGCGAGCAGTACTTC. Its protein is CASSFDGTGGREQYF.

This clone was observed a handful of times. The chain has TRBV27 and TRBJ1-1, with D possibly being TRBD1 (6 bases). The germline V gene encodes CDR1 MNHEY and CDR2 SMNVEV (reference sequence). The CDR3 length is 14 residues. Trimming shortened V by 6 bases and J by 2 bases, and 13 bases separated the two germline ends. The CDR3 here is CASSHFRGNTEAFF. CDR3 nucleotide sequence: TGTGCCAGCAGCCACTTCAGGGGAAACACTGAAGCTTTCTTT.

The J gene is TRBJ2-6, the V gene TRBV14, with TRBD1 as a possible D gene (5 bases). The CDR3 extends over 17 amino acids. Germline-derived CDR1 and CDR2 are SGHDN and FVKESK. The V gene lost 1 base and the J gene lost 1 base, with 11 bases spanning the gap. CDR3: CASSQVSRASGANVLTF. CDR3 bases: TGTGCCAGCAGCCAAGTTAGCAGGGCATCTGGGGCCAACGTCCTGACTTTC.

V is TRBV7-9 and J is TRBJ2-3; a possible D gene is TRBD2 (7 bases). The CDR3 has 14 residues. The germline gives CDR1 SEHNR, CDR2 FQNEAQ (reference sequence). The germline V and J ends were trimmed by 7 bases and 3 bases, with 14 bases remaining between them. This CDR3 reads CASKGGVETDTQYF. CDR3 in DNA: TGTGCCAGCAAAGGGGGGGTGGAGACAGATACGCAGTATTTT.

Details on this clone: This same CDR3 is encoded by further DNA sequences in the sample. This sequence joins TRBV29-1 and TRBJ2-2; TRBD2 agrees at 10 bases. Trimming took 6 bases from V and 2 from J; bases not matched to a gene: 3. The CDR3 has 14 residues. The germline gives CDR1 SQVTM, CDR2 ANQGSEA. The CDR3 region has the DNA TGCAGCGTCGGACTAGCGGCCAACACCGGGGAGCTGTTTTTT. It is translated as CSVGLAANTGELFF.

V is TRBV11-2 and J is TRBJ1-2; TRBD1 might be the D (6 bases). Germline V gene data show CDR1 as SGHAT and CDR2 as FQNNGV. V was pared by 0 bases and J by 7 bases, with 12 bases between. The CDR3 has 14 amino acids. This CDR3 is CASSLDRGRSGYTF. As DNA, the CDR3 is TGTGCCAGCAGCTTAGACAGGGGCCGAAGTGGCTACACCTTC.

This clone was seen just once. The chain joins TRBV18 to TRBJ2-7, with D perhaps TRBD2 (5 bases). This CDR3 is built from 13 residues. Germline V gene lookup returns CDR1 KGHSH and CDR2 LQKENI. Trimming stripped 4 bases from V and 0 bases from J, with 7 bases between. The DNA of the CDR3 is TGTGCCAGCTCACTCCGGGACTCCTACGAGCAGTACGTC. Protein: CASSLRDSYEQYV.

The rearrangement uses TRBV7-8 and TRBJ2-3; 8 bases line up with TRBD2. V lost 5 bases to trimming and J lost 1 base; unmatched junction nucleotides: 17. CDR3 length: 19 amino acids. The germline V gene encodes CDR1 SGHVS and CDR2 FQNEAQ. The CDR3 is CASSPRVGPTSGGTDTQYF. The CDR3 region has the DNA TGTGCCAGCAGCCCTAGGGTTGGTCCCACTAGCGGAGGCACAGATACGCAGTATTTT.

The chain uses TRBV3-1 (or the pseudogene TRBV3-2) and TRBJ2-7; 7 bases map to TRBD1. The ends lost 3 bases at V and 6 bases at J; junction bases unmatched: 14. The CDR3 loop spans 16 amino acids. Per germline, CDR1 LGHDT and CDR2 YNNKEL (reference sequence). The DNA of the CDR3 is TGTGCCAGCAGCCATTCAAGTCGACAGGGAGTGGGCGAGCAGTACTTC. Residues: CASSHSSRQGVGEQYF.

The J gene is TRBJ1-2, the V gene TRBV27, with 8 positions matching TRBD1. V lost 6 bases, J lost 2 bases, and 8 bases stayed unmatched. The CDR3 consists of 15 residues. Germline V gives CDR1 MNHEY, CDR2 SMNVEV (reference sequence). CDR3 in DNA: TGTGCCAGCAGCGATCCAGGGGGCGCGAACTATGGCTACACCTTC. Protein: CASSDPGGANYGYTF.